This T cell receptor (beta chain) originates from a study of T-cell reconstitution after alpha-beta-depleted transplantation in children. Researchers prepared the TCRbeta library using unique molecular identifiers, the study reports. From the PCR reads, TCRdb called clonotypes with MiXCR, one entry per CDR3 protein. Seen here are 700,000 to 950,000 distinct CDR3 sequences, roughly 16% observed once, and the top ten hold just under 5%. This clonotype was seen ten or more times. Germline V gene data show CDR1 as SEHNR and CDR2 as FQNEAQ (reference sequence). V was pared by 4 bases and J by 0 bases, with 3 bases of the junction left unmatched. This CDR3 is 15 amino acids long.

This TCR came from a male patient younger than 18 who had a stem cell transplant for acute lymphoblastic leukemia, so the T cells may come from the graft donor. Sequencing was performed on PBMCs, mostly from graft donor cells, taken 360 days after TCRalphabeta/CD19-depleted stem cell transplant. This rearrangement joins TRBV7-9 to TRBJ1-5; 7 positions match TRBD1. CDR3: CASSSGGYSNQPQHF. In DNA form, the CDR3 reads TGTGCCAGCAGCTCAGGGGGGTATAGCAATCAGCCCCAGCATTTT.